This TCR beta chain was obtained from a study of T cell repertoires in cytomegalovirus infection. TCRdb recomputed calls from the reads with MiXCR, one row per CDR3 protein. The data contain approximately 990,000 distinct CDR3 sequences, roughly 30% of them seen just once; the ten biggest clones take up around an eighth. Germline V gene data show CDR1 as MDHEN and CDR2 as SYDVKM. The ends lost 5 bases at V and 10 bases at J; junction bases unmatched: 3. The CDR3 runs 13 residues. This clonotype has just a few counts. Its antigen is undetermined. This specimen was cultured CD8+ T cells from PBMCs, taken from culture after CMV antigen stimulation. V and J are TRBV28 and TRBJ2-1; 12 positions match TRBD2. The clonotype originates from a human donor in good health (CMV status not recorded). Some clones in this sample may be carry-over from other donors' samples. The CDR3 DNA follows: TGTGCCAGCAGTCTAGCGGGGGGGTGGGAGCAGTTCTTC. It specifies CASSLAGGWEQFF.